These 19 T cell receptor beta chains originate from one sample sequenced in a study of control samples from healthy donors and cancer patients. Using immunoSEQ multiplex PCR, the repertoire was profiled, and TCRdb retains in-frame clones only, with some absent. This sample has about 120,000 clones, with roughly 90% found just once. The sequencing input was blood. Source of these receptors: a man in his fifties in good health.

This clone was recorded once. The chain has TRBV6-2 or TRBV6-3 and TRBJ1-1; D is unclear. Looked up from germline, CDR1 is MNHEY and CDR2 is SVGEGT. This CDR3 has 11 amino acids. V was trimmed by 6 bases and J by 3 bases, leaving 5 bases between them. CDR3: CASSLDTEAFF. In DNA, the CDR3 is TGTGCCAGCAGCTTGGACACTGAAGCTTTCTTT.

The J gene is TRBJ2-1, the V gene TRBV11-3; 9 bases map to TRBD1. Trimming cost V 0 bases and J 3 bases; bases outside gene matches: 6. Germline lookup yields CDR1 SGHNT and CDR2 YENEEA. The CDR3 is made up of 17 amino acids. CDR3 in DNA: TGTGCCAGCAGCTTAGATCAGGACAGGGGTATCTACAATGAGCAGTTCTTC. This gives the protein CASSLDQDRGIYNEQFF.

Details on this clone: This sample includes further DNA sequences coding for the same CDR3. The gene calls are TRBV6-2 or TRBV6-3 and TRBJ2-5; D remains ambiguous. Germline loops: CDR1 MNHEY, CDR2 SVGEGT. The CDR3 length is 12 residues. The V end was cut by 0 bases, the J end by 4 bases, with 3 bases between. The CDR3: CASSYSRETQYF. The CDR3 DNA reads as TGTGCCAGCAGTTACTCACGAGAGACCCAGTACTTC.

The chain links TRBV6-5 to TRBJ2-7; possibly TRBD1 or TRBD2 for D (5 bases each). The CDR3 has 14 amino acids. The V gene's germline CDR1 is MNHEY and CDR2 SVGAGI. Trimming removed 8 bases at V and 0 bases at J, with 14 bases between. The CDR3: CASSKGPSSYEQYF. In DNA form, the CDR3 reads TGTGCCAGCTCTAAGGGACCTAGCTCCTACGAGCAGTACTTC.

This clone showed up just a few times. The chain employs TRBV7-2 and TRBJ2-4, with D maybe TRBD1 (5 bases). The CDR3 length is 13 residues. The germline V gene has CDR1 SGHTA and CDR2 FQGNSA. V was pared by 5 bases and J by 7 bases, with 12 bases between. Here the CDR3 reads CASSLGVGNIQYF. The CDR3 DNA reads as TGTGCCAGCAGCCTAGGGGTAGGGAACATTCAGTACTTC.

The chain is built from TRBV15 and TRBJ1-3, with 7 bases lining up with TRBD1. Trimming took 0 bases from V and 8 from J; bases not matched to a gene: 16. The CDR3 totals 18 residues. The germline CDR1 and CDR2 sequences are LNHNV and YYDKDF (reference sequence). The CDR3: CATSRETQTGTSRDTIYF. CDR3 in DNA: TGTGCCACCAGCAGAGAGACCCAGACAGGGACAAGCCGGGACACCATATATTTT.

Regarding this clone: The same CDR3 is also encoded by other DNA sequences in this sample. V usage is TRBV3-1 (or the pseudogene TRBV3-2) and J usage is TRBJ2-5; 11 positions agree with TRBD2. The junction had 4 bases not matched to a gene; V was cut back by 2 bases and J by 5 bases. CDR1 LGHDT and CDR2 YNNKEL come from the germline V gene (reference sequence). The CDR3 has 15 residues. CDR3 nucleotides: TGTGCCAGCAGCCAATTAGCGGGGGGGCCTGAGACCCAGTACTTC. It yields the protein CASSQLAGGPETQYF.

The chain joins TRBV6-6 to TRBJ1-6; 8 positions match TRBD1. Germline assignment: CDR1 MNHNY and CDR2 SVGAGI (reference sequence). V was clipped by 6 bases and J by 7 bases; unmatched bases: 8. This CDR3 is built from 15 residues. The CDR3 reads CASSRTGGPNSPLHF. The DNA of the CDR3 is TGTGCCAGCAGCCGTACAGGGGGACCCAATTCACCCCTCCACTTT.

The chain carries TRBV5-4 and TRBJ2-4, with D possibly TRBD1 on 6 matching bases. CDR1 and CDR2 (germline): SGHNT, YYREEE (reference sequence). With 0 bases removed from V and 6 bases from J, the gap between germline ends came to 10 bases. This CDR3 comprises 14 residues. The CDR3 DNA reads TGTGCCAGCAGCTTGGACAGGGTGGGAAACATTCAGTACTTC. It translates to CASSLDRVGNIQYF.

The chain combines TRBV5-5 with TRBJ1-1, with 10 bases aligning to TRBD1. The CDR3 is made up of 18 amino acids. Losses at the gene ends were 0 bases for V and 0 bases for J; bases not matched to a gene: 8. Germline V gene data show CDR1 as SGHKS and CDR2 as YYEKEE (reference sequence). The CDR3 nucleotides are TGTGCCAGCAGCTTGGGTATGACAGGGGGCCTCATGAACACTGAAGCTTTCTTT. Translating it yields CASSLGMTGGLMNTEAFF.

V and J are TRBV5-1 and TRBJ1-2, with D possibly TRBD1 on 6 matching bases. There are 14 residues in the CDR3. Germline CDR1 and CDR2: SGHRS and YFSETQ. V was trimmed by 5 bases and J by 4 bases, leaving 15 bases between them. CDR3 amino acids: CASSATTGSYGYTF. For the CDR3, the DNA is TGCGCCAGCAGTGCTACCACAGGGAGCTATGGCTACACCTTC.

This chain joins TRBV20-1 and TRBJ1-1, with 9 nucleotides matching TRBD1. The CDR3 runs to 13 residues. Germline V gives CDR1 DFQATT, CDR2 SNEGSKA (reference sequence). Unmatched junction bases numbered 2, after V lost 3 bases and J lost 3 bases. CDR3 in DNA: TGCAGTGCTAGTGGGGACAGGGACACTGAAGCTTTCTTT. Encoded protein: CSASGDRDTEAFF.

This chain connects TRBV11-2 to TRBJ2-7; 10 nucleotides align to TRBD2. Germline V lookup: CDR1 SGHAT, CDR2 FQNNGV. With 0 bases clipped from V and 2 bases from J, the junction kept 1 base outside the gene matches. CDR3 length: 15 residues. The CDR3 DNA sequence: TGTGCCAGCAGCTTAGAAGGGACTAGCGCCTACGAGCAGTACTTC. Translated: CASSLEGTSAYEQYF.

This chain links TRBV24-1 with TRBJ2-1; 10 bases are a match to TRBD1. V shed 4 bases, J shed 5 bases, and the junction held 4 bases outside the gene matches. The germline CDR1 and CDR2 sequences are KGHDR and SFDVKD. This CDR3 spans 15 amino acids. CDR3 residues: CATSEGTGVDNEQFF. The CDR3 DNA reads as TGTGCCACCAGTGAAGGGACAGGGGTGGACAATGAGCAGTTCTTC.

This clone has only one observation. The gene calls are TRBV5-1 and TRBJ1-1; D not resolved. Deletions cut 2 bases from V and 13 bases from J, with 18 bases between. The germline V gene has CDR1 SGHRS and CDR2 YFSETQ. The CDR3 contains 13 residues. The DNA of the CDR3 is TGCGCCAGCAGCTTCGGGCCGGCGGAGCCCCTTTTCTTT. Translating it yields CASSFGPAEPLFF.

This chain uses TRBV5-5 with TRBJ2-5; 9 bases align to TRBD1. Losses at the gene ends were 5 bases for V and 4 bases for J; bases not matched to a gene: 12. CDR3 size: 16 residues. Germline assignment: CDR1 SGHKS and CDR2 YYEKEE (reference sequence). CDR3 in amino acids: CASSSPTGGEGETQYF. The CDR3 DNA reads as TGTGCCAGCAGTTCCCCGACAGGGGGAGAGGGAGAGACCCAGTACTTC.

The rearrangement links TRBV21-1 to TRBJ1-5. TRBV21-1 is assigned pseudogene status. The CDR3 is 20 residues long. The CDR3 sequence is CASSKAGGDRGLNSNQPQHF. Written as DNA, the CDR3 is TGTGCCAGCAGCAAAGCGGGAGGGGATCGCGGGCTGAATAGCAATCAGCCCCAGCATTTT.

The genes are TRBV4-2 and TRBJ2-1; D gene unclear. This CDR3 spans 13 amino acids. Trimming pared 0 bases from V and 3 bases from J, leaving 3 bases between. The germline V gene encodes CDR1 LGHNA and CDR2 YNFKEQ. CDR3 DNA: TGTGCCAGCAGCCAAGACAGCTACAATGAGCAGTTCTTC. It is translated as CASSQDSYNEQFF.

The rearrangement links TRBV5-5 to TRBJ1-2; no clear D. V was pared by 3 bases and J by 4 bases, with 13 bases between. The CDR3 loop spans 14 amino acids. Germline CDR1 SGHKS, CDR2 YYEKEE (reference sequence). The CDR3 protein is CASSSPGPFYGYTF. The CDR3 bases are TGTGCCAGCAGCTCTCCTGGCCCCTTCTATGGCTACACCTTC.